Below, 6 T cell receptor beta chains from the same sample are listed, as sequenced in a study of T cell clusters in autoimmune cytopenias. Roughly 38,000 genome equivalents of blood DNA were amplified for TRB. One tube held mixed TRB-A and TRB-B primer pools for touch-down PCR. No DNA is given; TCRdb re-called the multiplex PCR reads and lists each CDR3 protein once. The listing contains 6,000 to 8,500 distinct CDR3 sequences. Material for sequencing was peripheral blood. The source of these receptors is a human donor with an autoimmune cytopenia or autoimmune hepatitis (not recorded which).

The J gene is TRBJ2-4, the V gene TRBV14; lacking DNA, the TRBD2 call made by TCRdb goes unchecked. The CDR3 is made up of 19 amino acids. Germline CDR1 reads SGHDN; CDR2 reads FVKESK. The CDR3 protein is CASSQVQDASPLAKNIQYF.

This sequence joins TRBV5-6 and TRBJ2-5; TCRdb selects TRBD1, and the lack of DNA leaves this call unchecked. The CDR3 has 16 amino acids. Germline V CDR1 and CDR2: SGHDT, YYEEEE. The CDR3 sequence: CASSIVGSGDGETQYF.

This clonotype is classed as medium-sized by frequency. This rearrangement joins TRBV5-4 to TRBJ2-5. From germline, CDR1 is SGHNT and CDR2 YYREEE (reference sequence). The CDR3 is 13 residues long. CDR3 sequence reads: CASSWDREETQYF.

This clonotype is labeled medium-sized (0.01 to 0.1%) based on frequency. The gene calls are TRBV11-1 and TRBJ2-1; TCRdb reports TRBD1, a call that lacks DNA to check it against. Germline V gene data show CDR1 as SGHAT and CDR2 as FQDESV (reference sequence). The CDR3 length is 17 residues. CDR3 residues: CASTAPKGGGSYNEQFF. The whole variable domain, remainder taken from reference TRBV11-1 and TRBJ2-1, is EAEVAQSPRYKITEKSQAVAFWCDPISGHATLYWYRQILGQGPELLVQFQDESVVDDSQLPKDRFSAERLKGVDSTLKIQPAELGDSAMYLCASTAPKGGGSYNEQFFGPGTRLTVL.

Considering frequency, this clonotype is medium-sized (0.01 to 0.1%). The chain uses TRBV7-6 and TRBJ2-7; there is no DNA to check the TCRdb D call of TRBD1. Germline loops: CDR1 SGHVS, CDR2 FNYEAQ. The CDR3 loop spans 13 amino acids. This CDR3 reads CASSPGPNYEQYF.

This clonotype is medium-sized by frequency. This rearrangement joins TRBV29-1 to TRBJ1-1. CDR1 is SQVTM, CDR2 ANQGSEA, per germline. The CDR3 consists of 13 residues. CDR3 sequence: CSVEDLSDLRAFF.